A single sample gave rise to the 21 T cell receptor beta chains below, sequenced in a study of blood T cell repertoires in COVID-19. Clones were read by immunoSEQ multiplex PCR, and TCRdb kept only the in-frame ones, dropping some. The profile covers roughly 87,000 clones, with approximately 85% appearing a single time and 2.5% to 3.5% taken by the ten largest. Source material: peripheral blood. The origin of the receptors is a woman over 75 with COVID-19, enrolled during active disease.

CDR3 DNA: TGTGCCAGCAGTAGACAGGGTTGGGCCGAGCAGTACTTC. This codes for CASSRQGWAEQYF. V is TRBV12-3 or TRBV12-4 and J is TRBJ2-7; 7 bases fit TRBD1. With 5 bases clipped from V and 6 bases from J, the junction kept 7 bases outside the gene matches. The CDR3 runs 13 residues.

The V and J genes are TRBV27 and TRBJ2-7; D might be TRBD1 (5 bases). This CDR3 has 16 residues. Trimming shortened V by 1 base and J by 3 bases, and 16 bases separated the two germline ends. The germline V gene encodes CDR1 MNHEY and CDR2 SMNVEV (reference sequence). This chain's CDR3 is CASSLFGQGSYYEQYF. In nucleotides, the CDR3 is TGTGCCAGCAGTTTATTCGGCCAGGGAAGTTACTACGAGCAGTACTTC.

The chain recombines TRBV5-1 with TRBJ1-6; D uncertain. Germline CDR1 is SGHRS and CDR2 is YFSETQ. CDR3 length equals 16 residues. The germline V and J ends were trimmed by 0 bases and 4 bases, with 11 bases remaining between them. For the CDR3, the DNA is TGCGCCAGCAGCTTGGGTGACACGACGTATAATTCACCCCTCCACTTT. It codes for CASSLGDTTYNSPLHF.

The sample holds one count of this clone. The chain has TRBV21-1 and TRBJ2-7; the table's TRBD2 call for D was not verified on the DNA. TRBV21-1 is a known pseudogene. The CDR3 is 14 amino acids. The CDR3 spells CASSAWDFSYEQYF. DNA for the CDR3: TGTGCCAGCAGCGCCTGGGACTTCTCCTACGAGCAGTACTTC.

The V gene is TRBV18, the J gene TRBJ1-1, with D uncertain. Germline CDR1 KGHSH, CDR2 LQKENI. This CDR3 contains 13 residues. Deletions cut 3 bases from V and 5 bases from J, with 10 bases between. Here the CDR3 DNA reads TGTGCCAGCTCACCGAGTCAACGGACTGAAGCTTTCTTT. This sequence encodes CASSPSQRTEAFF.

The gene calls are TRBV5-4 and TRBJ2-7, with TRBD1 as a possible D gene (6 bases). The V and J ends lost 4 bases and 5 bases respectively, with 13 bases between them. This CDR3 is built from 13 residues. CDR1 and CDR2 from the germline V gene are SGHNT and YYREEE (reference sequence). The CDR3, as DNA: TGTGCCAGCAGCCACAACAGGGCTCACGAGCAGTACTTC. This encodes CASSHNRAHEQYF.

V and J are TRBV3-1 (or the pseudogene TRBV3-2) and TRBJ1-2; 8 bases are shared with TRBD1. The ends lost 2 bases at V and 6 bases at J; junction bases unmatched: 2. CDR1 is LGHDT, CDR2 YNNKEL, per germline (reference sequence). The CDR3 extends over 13 amino acids. In DNA form, the CDR3 reads TGTGCCAGCAGCCAACAGGGGGCCAATGGCTACACCTTC. Protein sequence: CASSQQGANGYTF.

The chain has TRBV5-1 and TRBJ1-1; D is unresolved. Germline V gives CDR1 SGHRS, CDR2 YFSETQ. The CDR3 has 13 residues. V dropped 2 bases and J dropped 5 bases, with 10 bases sitting between them. The CDR3 DNA is TGCGCCAGCAGCTTAGGGAGGGAGACTGAAGCTTTCTTT. Protein sequence: CASSLGRETEAFF.

V is TRBV5-1 and J is TRBJ2-7, with D possibly TRBD2 on 6 matching bases. The CDR3 contains 13 residues. The V and J ends lost 0 bases and 5 bases respectively, with 9 bases between them. CDR1 is SGHRS and CDR2 is YFSETQ in the germline V gene. CDR3 region: CASSLGLEDEQYF. CDR3 sequence (DNA): TGCGCCAGCAGCTTGGGACTAGAGGACGAGCAGTACTTC.

This chain uses TRBV27 with TRBJ1-2; D is possibly TRBD1 (6 bases). V was pared by 3 bases and J by 1 base, with 18 bases between. The CDR3 has 17 amino acids. The germline V gene encodes CDR1 MNHEY and CDR2 SMNVEV (reference sequence). The CDR3 coding sequence is TGTGCCAGCAGTTTGGTGGGGGCGGCCGGTCTTAACTATGGCTACACCTTC. Its protein product is CASSLVGAAGLNYGYTF.

The chain is built from TRBV5-1 and TRBJ1-4, with 7 bases matching TRBD1. CDR1 and CDR2 (germline): SGHRS, YFSETQ. The CDR3 runs 14 residues. The V gene end was trimmed by 4 bases and the J gene end by 3 bases; junction bases not matched to a gene: 3. The CDR3 spells CASSRGQPNEKLFF. CDR3 DNA: TGCGCCAGCAGCCGGGGACAGCCTAATGAAAAACTGTTTTTT.

This clone was found a few times. This chain links TRBV30 with TRBJ1-1; D is ambiguous. Germline-derived CDR1 and CDR2 are GTSNPN and SVGIG (reference sequence). The CDR3 is 13 amino acids. V was trimmed by 4 bases and J by 7 bases, leaving 16 bases between them. CDR3 amino acids: CAWKLGIRGEAFF. CDR3 DNA sequence: TGTGCCTGGAAATTGGGAATCCGGGGTGAAGCTTTCTTT.

This rearrangement joins TRBV7-2 to TRBJ1-5, with D maybe TRBD1 (5 bases). Germline CDR1 and CDR2: SGHTA and FQGNSA. CDR3 length: 14 residues. The V gene lost 1 base and the J gene lost 5 bases, with 9 bases spanning the gap. This chain's CDR3 is CASSLDRTYQPQHF. Here the CDR3 DNA reads TGTGCCAGCAGCTTAGACAGGACATATCAGCCCCAGCATTTT.

This chain joins TRBV18 and TRBJ2-5, with D perhaps matching TRBD2 (6 bases). Germline values: CDR1 KGHSH, CDR2 LQKENI. The CDR3 runs to 14 residues. Trimming removed 3 bases at V and 5 bases at J, with 13 bases between. The CDR3 DNA is TGTGCCAGCTCACCCCAGGGAGGTGCGGAGACCCAGTACTTC. Translated, it gives CASSPQGGAETQYF. Full variable domain (rest looked up from reference TRBV18 and TRBJ2-5): NAGVMQNPRHLVRRRGQEARLRCSPMKGHSHVYWYRQLPEEGLKFMVYLQKENIIDESGMPKERFSAEFPKEGPSILRIQQVVRGDSAAYFCASSPQGGAETQYFGPGTRLLVL.

The rearrangement uses TRBV29-1 and TRBJ2-1; a possible D gene is TRBD2 (6 bases). This CDR3 region has 10 residues. With 6 bases removed from V and 8 bases from J, the gap between germline ends came to 8 bases. CDR1 is SQVTM, CDR2 ANQGSEA, per germline. The CDR3 reads CSVAGYEQFF. The CDR3 DNA reads TGCAGCGTCGCGGGGTATGAGCAGTTCTTC.

The chain uses TRBV9 and TRBJ1-2; D is ambiguous. Germline values: CDR1 SGDLS, CDR2 YYNGEE. There are 12 residues in the CDR3. The V gene lost 2 bases and the J gene lost 6 bases, with 8 bases spanning the gap. The CDR3 DNA sequence: TGTGCCAGCAGCGTGGGCGGGGATGGCTACACCTTC. Residues: CASSVGGDGYTF.

The chain links TRBV29-1 to TRBJ2-7; 8 nucleotides agree with TRBD2. Germline trimming cut 4 bases from V and 5 bases from J; bases unmatched to any gene: 7. This CDR3 region has 13 residues. Germline V lookup: CDR1 SQVTM, CDR2 ANQGSEA. This CDR3 is CSVAWRGAHEQYF. The DNA for the CDR3 is TGCAGCGTTGCCTGGCGGGGGGCCCACGAGCAGTACTTC.

This chain connects TRBV18 to TRBJ2-1; a possible D gene is TRBD2 (6 bases). The germline V and J ends were trimmed by 0 bases and 7 bases, with 7 bases remaining between them. The CDR3 runs to 13 residues. Germline CDR1 is KGHSH and CDR2 is LQKENI. The DNA for the CDR3 is TGTGCCAGCTCACCACCAGGGAGGAATGAGCAGTTCTTC. Protein: CASSPPGRNEQFF. Drawing the rest from reference TRBV18 and TRBJ2-1, the complete variable domain is NAGVMQNPRHLVRRRGQEARLRCSPMKGHSHVYWYRQLPEEGLKFMVYLQKENIIDESGMPKERFSAEFPKEGPSILRIQQVVRGDSAAYFCASSPPGRNEQFFGPGTRLTVL.

The genes are TRBV12-5 and TRBJ2-1; 11 nucleotides line up with TRBD2. Looked up from germline, CDR1 is LGHNT and CDR2 is FRNRAP. The J segment lost 2 bases and the V segment lost 6 bases, leaving 3 bases of the junction unmatched. The CDR3 sequence is 15 residues long. CDR3 region: CASGKTSGTYNEQFF. In DNA, the CDR3 is TGTGCTAGTGGCAAGACTAGCGGGACCTACAATGAGCAGTTCTTC.

This clone showed up just a few times. V usage is TRBV2 and J usage is TRBJ1-1, with a weak D call TRBD1 (6 bases). CDR1 SNHLY and CDR2 FYNNEI come from the germline V gene. Trimming pared 5 bases from V and 4 bases from J, leaving 11 bases between. The CDR3 runs 13 residues. CDR3 region: CASSSGQSTEAFF. CDR3 DNA sequence: TGTGCCAGCAGTAGTGGACAGTCCACTGAAGCTTTCTTT.

The chain recombines TRBV7-2 with TRBJ2-7; TRBD1 matches 8 bases. Trimming cost V 4 bases and J 3 bases; bases outside gene matches: 5. The CDR3 contains 14 residues. From germline, CDR1 is SGHTA and CDR2 FQGNSA. CDR3 coding DNA: TGTGCCAGCAGCTCAAGGACAGGGAGCTACGAGCAGTACTTC. This encodes CASSSRTGSYEQYF.